These T cell receptor beta chains were read from a single sample in a study of memory CD4+ T cells and cytomegalovirus serostatus. Here immunoSEQ multiplex PCR was the method, and the copy in TCRdb shows in-frame clones only, minus some. The sample contains around 40,000 clones, over 60% of which appear only once. Input material: memory CD4+ T cells from blood. The receptors here all came from an adult in good health and CMV-seronegative. CDR3s include the opening cysteine and the closing phenylalanine or tryptophan. A D gene is named only where the DNA matches it firmly. Rows give clone size only sometimes, using once, few, many, or a class for an expanded clone.

J gene: TRBJ1-4; clone size: .; V gene: TRBV30; D gene: .; CDR3 length: 16; CDR3 DNA: TGTGCCTGGAGTTCGACTGCTTCGACAACTAATGAAAAACTGTTTTTT; CDR3 protein: CAWSSTASTTNEKLFF
J gene: TRBJ2-3; clone size: once; V gene: TRBV9; D gene: TRBD2; CDR3 length: 16; CDR3 DNA: TGTGCCAGCAGCGGACTTAGCGGGGGGCAGACAGATACGCAGTATTTT; CDR3 protein: CASSGLSGGQTDTQYF
J gene: TRBJ2-2; clone size: few; V gene: TRBV7-3; D gene: TRBD1; CDR3 length: 17; CDR3 DNA: TGTGCCAGCAGCTTAATGCAGGGGGCCTTATCTACCGGGGAGCTGTTTTTT; CDR3 protein: CASSLMQGALSTGELFF
J gene: TRBJ1-1; clone size: few; V gene: TRBV7-9; D gene: .; CDR3 length: 11; CDR3 DNA: TGTGCCAGCAGCTTGAACACTGAAGCTTTCTTT; CDR3 protein: CASSLNTEAFF
J gene: TRBJ2-7; clone size: .; V gene: TRBV6-1; D gene: .; CDR3 length: 14; CDR3 DNA: TGTGCCAGCACCTCCCGGACAGTCTCCTACGAGCAGTACTTC; CDR3 protein: CASTSRTVSYEQYF
J gene: TRBJ1-3; clone size: .; V gene: TRBV30; D gene: .; CDR3 length: 13; CDR3 DNA: TGTGCCTGGACTGAGGGGGCTGGAAACACCATATATTTT; CDR3 protein: CAWTEGAGNTIYF
J gene: TRBJ1-2; clone size: few; V gene: TRBV2; D gene: .; CDR3 length: 13; CDR3 DNA: TGTGCCAGCAGTCAACAGGGAAGCTATGGCTACACCTTC; CDR3 protein: CASSQQGSYGYTF
J gene: TRBJ1-5; clone size: once; V gene: TRBV5-1; D gene: .; CDR3 length: 16; CDR3 DNA: TGCGCCAGCAGCTTGGGCGGGAGTTATAGCAATCAGCCCCAGCATTTT; CDR3 protein: CASSLGGSYSNQPQHF
J gene: TRBJ2-2; clone size: .; V gene: TRBV11-3; D gene: TRBD2; CDR3 length: 15; CDR3 DNA: TGTGCCAGCAGCCCGGGGGGGGCGAACACCGGGGAGCTGTTTTTT; CDR3 protein: CASSPGGANTGELFF
J gene: TRBJ2-2; clone size: .; V gene: TRBV5-1; D gene: TRBD2; CDR3 length: 17; CDR3 DNA: TGCGCCAGTTGGACTAGCGGGGGGTCACCAGGGACCGGGGAGCTGTTTTTT; CDR3 protein: CASWTSGGSPGTGELFF
J gene: TRBJ1-2; clone size: .; V gene: TRBV10-3; D gene: .; CDR3 length: 16; CDR3 DNA: TGTGCCATCAGTGGGGGCTTGAGATTTGCTAACTATGGCTACACCTTC; CDR3 protein: CAISGGLRFANYGYTF
J gene: TRBJ1-5; clone size: .; V gene: TRBV6-1; D gene: .; CDR3 length: 14; CDR3 DNA: TGTGCCAGCAGTGAAAAGGGGTTGCGGCAGCCCCAGCATTTT; CDR3 protein: CASSEKGLRQPQHF
J gene: TRBJ2-7; clone size: .; V gene: TRBV25-1; D gene: TRBD1; CDR3 length: 15; CDR3 DNA: TGTGCCAGCAGTGAATTAGGGACAGGGGCCTACGAGCAGTACTTC; CDR3 protein: CASSELGTGAYEQYF
J gene: TRBJ2-1; clone size: .; V gene: TRBV19; D gene: .; CDR3 length: 15; CDR3 DNA: TGTGCCAGTAGTTCCTACAGGGTCTCCTACAATGAGCAGTTCTTC; CDR3 protein: CASSSYRVSYNEQFF
J gene: TRBJ1-6; clone size: .; V gene: TRBV7-2; D gene: .; CDR3 length: 14; CDR3 DNA: TGTGCCAGCAGCTTGATAGGGCCGGATTCACCCCTCCACTTT; CDR3 protein: CASSLIGPDSPLHF
J gene: TRBJ2-5; clone size: .; V gene: TRBV7-7; D gene: TRBD2; CDR3 length: 16; CDR3 DNA: TGTGCTAGCAGCTTAGGACTAGCGGGGGGGCAAGAGACCCAGTACTTC; CDR3 protein: CASSLGLAGGQETQYF
J gene: TRBJ1-1; clone size: .; V gene: TRBV30; D gene: .; CDR3 length: 14; CDR3 DNA: TGTGCCTGGAGTACAGGGCAGGGAGGTACTGAAGCTTTCTTT; CDR3 protein: CAWSTGQGGTEAFF
J gene: TRBJ2-1; clone size: .; V gene: TRBV5-5; D gene: TRBD1; CDR3 length: 15; CDR3 DNA: TGTGCCAGCAGCTTACGAGGACAGGGTAACAATGAGCAGTTCTTC; CDR3 protein: CASSLRGQGNNEQFF
J gene: TRBJ1-1; clone size: once; V gene: TRBV2; D gene: .; CDR3 length: 12; CDR3 DNA: TGTGCCAGCAGAAGGGAGAACACTGAAGCTTTCTTT; CDR3 protein: CASRRENTEAFF
J gene: TRBJ2-5; clone size: .; V gene: TRBV30; D gene: TRBD2; CDR3 length: 16; CDR3 DNA: TGTGCCTGGAGTCCCCCGGGACTAGCTGGGGAGGAGACCCAGTACTTC; CDR3 protein: CAWSPPGLAGEETQYF
J gene: TRBJ2-3; clone size: once; V gene: TRBV7-3; D gene: TRBD2; CDR3 length: 17; CDR3 DNA: TGTGCCAGCAGCTCCCCGGGTAGCGGGGGCCGCACAGATACGCAGTATTTT; CDR3 protein: CASSSPGSGGRTDTQYF
J gene: TRBJ2-7; clone size: .; V gene: TRBV7-9; D gene: .; CDR3 length: 13; CDR3 DNA: TGTGCCAGCAGCTTAGAGGTCTCCTACGAGCAGTACTTC; CDR3 protein: CASSLEVSYEQYF
J gene: TRBJ1-2; clone size: .; V gene: TRBV30; D gene: .; CDR3 length: 14; CDR3 DNA: TGTGCCTGGATAAATGAGCCCTTACCATATGGCTACACCTTC; CDR3 protein: CAWINEPLPYGYTF
J gene: TRBJ1-4; clone size: .; V gene: TRBV30; D gene: TRBD1; CDR3 length: 15; CDR3 DNA: TGTGCCTGGAGAGCTTTAGGACAGGGTCGCGAAAAACTGTTTTTT; CDR3 protein: CAWRALGQGREKLFF
J gene: TRBJ2-3; clone size: .; V gene: TRBV27; D gene: .; CDR3 length: 16; CDR3 DNA: TGTGCCAGCAGTTTCCGAGGCAGAGGGGCGGCAGATACGCAGTATTTT; CDR3 protein: CASSFRGRGAADTQYF
J gene: TRBJ2-5; clone size: .; V gene: TRBV7-2; D gene: .; CDR3 length: 14; CDR3 DNA: TGTGCCAGCAGCTTAGAGGGGCGGCAAGAGACCCAGTACTTC; CDR3 protein: CASSLEGRQETQYF
J gene: TRBJ1-1; clone size: .; V gene: TRBV5-5; D gene: TRBD1; CDR3 length: 12; CDR3 DNA: TGTGCCAGCAGCCTGGACAGGGGGAAAGCTTTCTTT; CDR3 protein: CASSLDRGKAFF
J gene: TRBJ1-2; clone size: .; V gene: TRBV6-5; D gene: TRBD1; CDR3 length: 14; CDR3 DNA: TGTGCCAGCAGCCCCCTCGACAGGGGAGATGGCTACACCTTC; CDR3 protein: CASSPLDRGDGYTF
J gene: TRBJ2-7; clone size: .; V gene: TRBV2; D gene: .; CDR3 length: 10; CDR3 DNA: TGTGCCAGCAGTGAAAACGAGCAGTACTTC; CDR3 protein: CASSENEQYF
J gene: TRBJ1-6; clone size: .; V gene: TRBV5-1; D gene: TRBD1; CDR3 length: 16; CDR3 DNA: TGCGCCAGCAGCTTGGAGGGACAGGGGATGCCTTCACCCCTCCACTTT; CDR3 protein: CASSLEGQGMPSPLHF
J gene: TRBJ2-1; clone size: once; V gene: TRBV7-3; D gene: .; CDR3 length: 11; CDR3 DNA: TGTGCCAGCAGCTTAGGGGGAGAGCAGTTCTTC; CDR3 protein: CASSLGGEQFF
J gene: TRBJ2-7; clone size: .; V gene: TRBV30; D gene: .; CDR3 length: 15; CDR3 DNA: TGTGCCTGGAGTCGACAGGGACTCAGCTCCTACGAGCAGTACTTC; CDR3 protein: CAWSRQGLSSYEQYF
J gene: TRBJ1-3; clone size: .; V gene: TRBV6-5; D gene: .; CDR3 length: 11; CDR3 DNA: TGTGCCAGCGGAGGGGGAAACACCATATATTTT; CDR3 protein: CASGGGNTIYF
J gene: TRBJ1-5; clone size: .; V gene: TRBV30; D gene: .; CDR3 length: 13; CDR3 DNA: TGTGCCTGGACAGGGACGAGCAATCAGCCCCAGCATTTT; CDR3 protein: CAWTGTSNQPQHF
J gene: TRBJ2-1; clone size: .; V gene: TRBV9; D gene: .; CDR3 length: 14; CDR3 DNA: TGTGCCAGCAGCGTACAGGGGGGGTACAATGAGCAGTTCTTC; CDR3 protein: CASSVQGGYNEQFF
J gene: TRBJ2-2; clone size: .; V gene: TRBV19; D gene: .; CDR3 length: 13; CDR3 DNA: TGTGCCAGTAGTAACCCCTACACCGGGGAGCTGTTTTTT; CDR3 protein: CASSNPYTGELFF
J gene: TRBJ2-2; clone size: .; V gene: TRBV5-1; D gene: .; CDR3 length: 13; CDR3 DNA: TGCGCCAGCAGCTTGGGGGCGGCCGGGGAGCTGTTTTTT; CDR3 protein: CASSLGAAGELFF
J gene: TRBJ2-1; clone size: few; V gene: TRBV19; D gene: TRBD2; CDR3 length: 19; CDR3 DNA: TGTGCCAGTAGTATCGCTAGCGGGGGGGCCGTTTCCTCCTACAATGAGCAGTTCTTC; CDR3 protein: CASSIASGGAVSSYNEQFF
J gene: TRBJ2-3; clone size: .; V gene: TRBV2; D gene: .; CDR3 length: 12; CDR3 DNA: TGTGCCACCACGCCCGGAGTAGATACGCAGTATTTT; CDR3 protein: CATTPGVDTQYF
J gene: TRBJ1-6; clone size: .; V gene: TRBV4-1; D gene: TRBD1; CDR3 length: 16; CDR3 DNA: TGCGCCAGCAGCCAAGAATGGGGACAGCCAAATTCACCCCTCCACTTT; CDR3 protein: CASSQEWGQPNSPLHF
J gene: TRBJ2-3; clone size: .; V gene: TRBV5-5; D gene: .; CDR3 length: 15; CDR3 DNA: TGTGCCAGCAGCAGGGAAGGTACCTCCACAGATACGCAGTATTTT; CDR3 protein: CASSREGTSTDTQYF